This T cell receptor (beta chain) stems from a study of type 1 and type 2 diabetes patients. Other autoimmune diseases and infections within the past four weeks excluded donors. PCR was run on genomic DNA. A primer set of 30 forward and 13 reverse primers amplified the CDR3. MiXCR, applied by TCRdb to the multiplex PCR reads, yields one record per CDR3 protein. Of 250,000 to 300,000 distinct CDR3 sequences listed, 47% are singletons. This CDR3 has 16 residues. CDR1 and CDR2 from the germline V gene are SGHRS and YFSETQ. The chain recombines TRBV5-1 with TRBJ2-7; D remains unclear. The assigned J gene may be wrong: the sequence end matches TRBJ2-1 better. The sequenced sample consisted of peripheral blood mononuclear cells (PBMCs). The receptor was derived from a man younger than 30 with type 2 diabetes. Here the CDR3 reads CASSPYDTAWRNEQFF. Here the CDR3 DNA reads TGCGCCAGCAGCCCCTACGACACCGCGTGGCGGAATGAGCAGTTCTTC.